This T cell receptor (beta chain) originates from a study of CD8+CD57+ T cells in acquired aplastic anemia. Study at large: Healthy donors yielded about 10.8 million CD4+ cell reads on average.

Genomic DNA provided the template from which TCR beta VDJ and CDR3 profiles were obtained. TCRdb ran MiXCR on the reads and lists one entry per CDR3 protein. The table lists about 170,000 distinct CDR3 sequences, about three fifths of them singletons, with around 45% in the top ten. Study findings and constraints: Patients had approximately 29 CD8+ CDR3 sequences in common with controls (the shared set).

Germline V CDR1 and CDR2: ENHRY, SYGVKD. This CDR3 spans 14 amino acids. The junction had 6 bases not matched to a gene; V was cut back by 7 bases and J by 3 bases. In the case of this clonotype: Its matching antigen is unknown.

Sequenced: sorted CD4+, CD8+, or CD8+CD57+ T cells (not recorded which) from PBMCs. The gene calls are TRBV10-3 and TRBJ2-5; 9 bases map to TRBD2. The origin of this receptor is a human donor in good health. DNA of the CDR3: TGTGCCATCACGGCTAGCGGGGCAAAAGAGACCCAGTACTTC. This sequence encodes CAITASGAKETQYF.